A selection of T cell receptor beta chains follows, all from one sample in a study of OX40 agonist ivuxolimab in advanced cancers. The method was immunoSEQ multiplex PCR; TCRdb's version includes in-frame clones alone and lacks a portion of them. Among some 83,000 clones listed, around 84% were seen once. The material sequenced was CD4+ or CD8+ T cells sorted from blood, taken in a trial of the OX40 agonist ivuxolimab. The source is an adult with an advanced solid tumor such as melanoma, head and neck, liver or kidney cancer. CDR3s leave out the opening cysteine and the closing phenylalanine or tryptophan. A D gene is named only where the DNA matches it firmly.

v_call | d_call | cdr3_aa
TRBV29-1 | NA | SVLRGTYNEQF
TRBV9 | NA | ASSVLATYNEQF
TRBV9 | NA | ASSVYDGNQPQH
TRBV10-3 | TRBD2 | AINSGRATDTQY
TRBV7-6 | TRBD2 | ASSPPREGKRGEQF
TRBV6-5 | NA | ASSYSGGNGDIQY
TRBV7-2 | NA | ASSVKGTVAAKNIQY
TRBV9 | NA | ASSTAHSGANVLT
TRBV30 | TRBD1 | AWSGVRDRAEAF
TRBV2 | NA | ASRRDTNSPLH
TRBV7-7 | NA | ASSPGGRHLEQY
TRBV27 | NA | ASRPMSQGRHEKLF
TRBV9 | TRBD1 | ASSVVRTGANTGELF
TRBV7-9 | NA | ASSFGISVGGYT
TRBV6-1 | TRBD2 | ASSDKDGRVAGGNEQF
TRBV6-5 | TRBD2 | ASSTLAGGISEQY
TRBV15 | NA | ATTSMRSDEQF
TRBV18 | TRBD2 | ASSVLAGDEGGEQF
TRBV19 | TRBD1 | ASSVPGQAKGYT
TRBV6-5 | TRBD1 | ASSSGDSPYEQY
TRBV27 | NA | ASSLDGNYGYT
TRBV20-1 | NA | SARDQYEQY
TRBV10-2 | TRBD2 | ASSALAGANEQF
TRBV10-3 | NA | AISSQGAVNEQF
TRBV6-6 | NA | ASSYRSSNQPQH
TRBV6-6 | TRBD2 | ASTFLAGGSYEQY
TRBV7-9 | NA | ASGRGSTNEKLF
TRBV7-8 | NA | ASSLVGNPLNEQF
TRBV9 | NA | ASSVGDFNQPQH
TRBV7-3 | TRBD2 | ASSLAGGPGDTQY
TRBV6-6 | NA | ASSPGLRNYGYT